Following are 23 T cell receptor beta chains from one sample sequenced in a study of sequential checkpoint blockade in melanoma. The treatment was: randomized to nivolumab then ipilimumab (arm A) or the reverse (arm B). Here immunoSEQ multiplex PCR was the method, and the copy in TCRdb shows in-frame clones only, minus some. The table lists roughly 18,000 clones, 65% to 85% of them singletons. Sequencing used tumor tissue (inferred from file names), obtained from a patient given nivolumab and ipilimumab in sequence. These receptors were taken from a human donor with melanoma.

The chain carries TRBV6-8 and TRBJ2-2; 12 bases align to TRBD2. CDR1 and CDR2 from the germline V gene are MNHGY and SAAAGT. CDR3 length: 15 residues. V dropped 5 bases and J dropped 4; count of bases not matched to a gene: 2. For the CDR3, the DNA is TGTGCCAGCAGTATGACTAGCGGGAGCACCGGGGAGCTGTTTTTT. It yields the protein CASSMTSGSTGELFF.

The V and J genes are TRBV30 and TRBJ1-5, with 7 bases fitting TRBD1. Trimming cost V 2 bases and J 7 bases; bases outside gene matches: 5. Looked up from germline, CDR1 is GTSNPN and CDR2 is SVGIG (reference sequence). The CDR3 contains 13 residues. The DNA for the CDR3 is TGTGCCTGGAGTTCAGGGGGGCGACAGCCCCAGCATTTT. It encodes CAWSSGGRQPQHF.

The CDR3 spells CASSKIPGQGNEKLFF. The CDR3 nucleotides read TGTGCCAGCAGCAAGATACCGGGACAGGGTAACGAAAAACTGTTTTTT. The J gene is TRBJ1-4, the V gene TRBV9, with 9 bases identical to TRBD1. The CDR3 runs to 16 residues. Trimming at V came to 4 bases and at J to 8 bases, leaving 12 bases not matched to a gene. The germline gives CDR1 SGDLS, CDR2 YYNGEE. The entire variable domain, with the rest obtained from reference TRBV9 and TRBJ1-4, is as follows: DSGVTQTPKHLITATGQRVTLRCSPRSGDLSVYWYQQSLDQGLQFLIQYYNGEERAKGNILERFSAQQFPDLHSELNLSSLELGDSALYFCASSKIPGQGNEKLFFGSGTQLSVL.

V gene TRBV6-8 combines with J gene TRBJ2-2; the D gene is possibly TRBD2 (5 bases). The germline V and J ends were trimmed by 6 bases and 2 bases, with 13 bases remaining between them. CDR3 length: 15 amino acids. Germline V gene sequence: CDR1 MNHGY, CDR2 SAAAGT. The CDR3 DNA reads TGTGCCAGCAGCGGAATTCTAGCTAACACCGGGGAGCTGTTTTTT. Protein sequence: CASSGILANTGELFF.

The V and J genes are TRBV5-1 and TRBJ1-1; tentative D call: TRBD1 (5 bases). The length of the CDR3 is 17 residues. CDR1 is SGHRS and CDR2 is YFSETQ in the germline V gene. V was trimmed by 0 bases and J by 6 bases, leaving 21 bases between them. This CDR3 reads CASSLVPPSGGKAEAFF. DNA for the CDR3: TGCGCCAGCAGCTTGGTCCCGCCTAGCGGGGGTAAAGCTGAAGCTTTCTTT.

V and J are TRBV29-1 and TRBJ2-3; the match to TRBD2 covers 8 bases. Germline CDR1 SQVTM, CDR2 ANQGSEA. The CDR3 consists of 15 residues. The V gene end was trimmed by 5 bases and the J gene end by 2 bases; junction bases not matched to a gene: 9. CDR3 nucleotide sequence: TGCAGCGTTTCTCCGGGACTAGTTTACACAGATACGCAGTATTTT. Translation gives CSVSPGLVYTDTQYF.

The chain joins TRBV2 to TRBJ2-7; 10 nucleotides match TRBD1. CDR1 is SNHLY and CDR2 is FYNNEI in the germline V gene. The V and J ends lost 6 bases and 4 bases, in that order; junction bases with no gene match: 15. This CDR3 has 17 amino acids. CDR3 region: CASSVDRPGQGTYEQYF. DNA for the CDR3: TGTGCCAGCAGCGTAGATCGTCCGGGACAGGGGACATACGAGCAGTACTTC.

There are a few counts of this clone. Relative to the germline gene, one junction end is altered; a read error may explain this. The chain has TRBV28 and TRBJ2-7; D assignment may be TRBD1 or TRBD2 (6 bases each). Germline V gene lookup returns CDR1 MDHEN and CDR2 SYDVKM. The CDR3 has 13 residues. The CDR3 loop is CASSLEGGPPKNF. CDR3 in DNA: TGTGCCAGCAGTTTAGAGGGGGGCCCACCGAAGAACTTC.

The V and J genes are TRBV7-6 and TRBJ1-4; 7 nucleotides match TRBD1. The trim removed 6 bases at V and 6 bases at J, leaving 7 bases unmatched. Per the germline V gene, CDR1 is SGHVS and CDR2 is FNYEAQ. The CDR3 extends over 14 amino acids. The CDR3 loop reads CASSWDSGDEKLFF. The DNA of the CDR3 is TGTGCCAGCAGTTGGGACAGCGGAGATGAAAAACTGTTTTTT.

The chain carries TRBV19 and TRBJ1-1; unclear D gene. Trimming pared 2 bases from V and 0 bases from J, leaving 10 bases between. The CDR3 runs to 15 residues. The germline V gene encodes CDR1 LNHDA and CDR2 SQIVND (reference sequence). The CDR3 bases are TGTGCCAGTAGTATATATCACAGCCTGAACACTGAAGCTTTCTTT. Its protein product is CASSIYHSLNTEAFF.

CDR3 bases: TGTGCCACCCAGGACAGGGCGCACTATGGCTACACCTTC. This gives the protein CATQDRAHYGYTF. The chain is built from TRBV19 and TRBJ1-2, with 8 bases identical to TRBD1. Germline V gene lookup returns CDR1 LNHDA and CDR2 SQIVND (reference sequence). J lost 3 bases, V lost 10 bases, and 7 bases had no gene match. The CDR3 consists of 13 residues.

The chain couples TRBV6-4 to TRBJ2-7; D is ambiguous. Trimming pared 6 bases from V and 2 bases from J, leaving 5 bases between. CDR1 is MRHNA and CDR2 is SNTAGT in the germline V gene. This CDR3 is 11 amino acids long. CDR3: CASSETYEQYF. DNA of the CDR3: TGTGCCAGCAGCGAGACCTACGAGCAGTACTTC.

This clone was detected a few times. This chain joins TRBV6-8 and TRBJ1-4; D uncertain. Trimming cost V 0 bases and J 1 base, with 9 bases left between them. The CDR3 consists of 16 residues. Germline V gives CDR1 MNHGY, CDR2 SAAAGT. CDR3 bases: TGTGCCAGCAGTTACTCGAGGAGGGTAACTAATGAAAAACTGTTTTTT. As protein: CASSYSRRVTNEKLFF.

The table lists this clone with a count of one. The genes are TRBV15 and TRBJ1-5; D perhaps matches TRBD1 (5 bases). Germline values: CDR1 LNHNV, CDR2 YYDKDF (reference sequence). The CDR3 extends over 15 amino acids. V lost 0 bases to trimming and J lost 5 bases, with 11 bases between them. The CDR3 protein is CATSRDLGGDQPQHF. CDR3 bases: TGTGCCACCAGCAGAGATCTGGGGGGGGATCAGCCCCAGCATTTT.

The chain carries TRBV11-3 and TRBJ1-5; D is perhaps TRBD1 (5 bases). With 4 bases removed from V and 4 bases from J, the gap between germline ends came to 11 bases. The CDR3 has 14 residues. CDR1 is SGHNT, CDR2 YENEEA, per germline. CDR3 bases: TGTGCCAGCAGCTCCACGGGGACGAATCAGCCCCAGCATTTT. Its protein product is CASSSTGTNQPQHF.

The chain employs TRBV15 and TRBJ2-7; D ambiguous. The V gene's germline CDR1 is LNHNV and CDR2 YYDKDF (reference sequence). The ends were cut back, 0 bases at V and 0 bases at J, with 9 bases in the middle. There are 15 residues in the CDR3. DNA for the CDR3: TGTGCCACCAGCAGAGATCGGGCGAGCTCCTACGAGCAGTACTTC. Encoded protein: CATSRDRASSYEQYF.

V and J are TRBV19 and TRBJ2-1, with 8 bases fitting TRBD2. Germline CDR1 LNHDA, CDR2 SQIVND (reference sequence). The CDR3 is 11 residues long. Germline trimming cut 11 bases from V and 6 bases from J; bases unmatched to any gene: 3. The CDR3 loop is CASGGGNEQFF. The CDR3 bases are TGTGCCTCGGGAGGGGGCAATGAGCAGTTCTTC.

CDR3 DNA: TGTGCCAGCAGCCATGGTGATTGGGAGACCCAGTACTTC. Translation: CASSHGDWETQYF. V and J are TRBV14 and TRBJ2-5; D is undetermined. CDR1 is SGHDN and CDR2 is FVKESK in the germline V gene. The CDR3 runs to 13 residues. V was clipped by 3 bases and J by 5 bases, with 10 bases between them.

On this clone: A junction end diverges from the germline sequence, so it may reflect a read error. The CDR3 spells CASSQSWDQETQYF. In nucleotides, the CDR3 is TGTGCCAGCAGCCAATCATGGGACCAGGAGACCCAGTACTTC. The chain carries TRBV16 and TRBJ2-5; TRBD1 or TRBD2 may be the D gene (5 bases each). The CDR3 consists of 14 residues. CDR1 and CDR2 (germline): KGHSY, FQNENV.

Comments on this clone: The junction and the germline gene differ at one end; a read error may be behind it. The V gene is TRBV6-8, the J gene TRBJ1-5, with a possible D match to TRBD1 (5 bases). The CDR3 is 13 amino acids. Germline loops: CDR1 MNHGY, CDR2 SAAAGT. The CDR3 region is CAISGRVDQPQHF. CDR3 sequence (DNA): TGTGCCATCAGTGGCAGGGTTGATCAGCCCCAGCATTTT.

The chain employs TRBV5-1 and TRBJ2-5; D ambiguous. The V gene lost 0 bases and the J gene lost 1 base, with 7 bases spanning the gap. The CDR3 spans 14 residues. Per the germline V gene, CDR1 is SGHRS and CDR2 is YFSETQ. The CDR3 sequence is CASSLGAAQETQYF. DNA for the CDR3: TGCGCCAGCAGCTTGGGGGCAGCCCAAGAGACCCAGTACTTC. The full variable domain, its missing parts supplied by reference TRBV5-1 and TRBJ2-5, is KAGVTQTPRYLIKTRGQQVTLSCSPISGHRSVSWYQQTPGQGLQFLFEYFSETQRNKGNFPGRFSGRQFSNSRSEMNVSTLELGDSALYLCASSLGAAQETQYFGPGTRLLVL.

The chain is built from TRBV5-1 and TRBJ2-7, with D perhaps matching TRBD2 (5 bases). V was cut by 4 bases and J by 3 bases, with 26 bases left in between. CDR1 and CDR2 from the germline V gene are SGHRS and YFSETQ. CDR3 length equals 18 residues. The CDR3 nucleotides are TGCGCCAGCAGCCAAGATTCGGGATCGAGCTCCCACCACTACGAGCAGTACTTC. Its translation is CASSQDSGSSSHHYEQYF.

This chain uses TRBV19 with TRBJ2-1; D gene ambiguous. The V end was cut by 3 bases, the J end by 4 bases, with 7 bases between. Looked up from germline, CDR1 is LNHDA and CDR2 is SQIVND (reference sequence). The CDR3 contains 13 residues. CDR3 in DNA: TGTGCCAGTAGTATTGGGAATTACAATGAGCAGTTCTTC. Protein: CASSIGNYNEQFF.